A single sample gave rise to the 28 T cell receptor beta chains below, sequenced in a study of post-analysis software for immune sequencing data. Study findings and constraints: In patients, 4 to 6 TRBV segments were more frequent than in controls, with TRBV5-6, TRBV5-1 and TRBV20-1 among them.

These receptors have no identified antigens. Unique molecular identifiers had been added to the TCR beta cDNA libraries. TCRdb processed the PCR reads anew with MiXCR; each CDR3 protein has one entry. The data contain roughly 730,000 distinct CDR3 sequences, 30% of them singletons. The sequenced sample consisted of blood. All receptors come from a girl under 18 with multiple sclerosis.

This clonotype has just a few counts. The genes are TRBV19 and TRBJ2-3, with 7 bases fitting TRBD1. Germline assignment: CDR1 LNHDA and CDR2 SQIVND (reference sequence). The CDR3 is 13 residues long. The V gene end was trimmed by 8 bases and the J gene end by 1 base; junction bases not matched to a gene: 3. The CDR3: CASRDRRTDTQYF. CDR3 in DNA: TGTGCCAGTCGGGACAGACGCACAGATACGCAGTATTTT.

The rearrangement links TRBV29-1 to TRBJ2-3, with 10 bases aligning to TRBD2. The V segment lost 6 bases and the J segment 0 bases; nucleotides outside the gene matches: 6. Germline values: CDR1 SQVTM, CDR2 ANQGSEA. The CDR3 is 15 amino acids. The CDR3 DNA sequence: TGCAGCGTCTACGGACTAGCGGCTAGCACAGATACGCAGTATTTT. It translates to CSVYGLAASTDTQYF.

The chain recombines TRBV4-2 with TRBJ1-2; 7 positions agree with TRBD1. With V trimmed by 0 bases and J by 2 bases, 3 bases remained unmatched. CDR3 length: 15 amino acids. Germline assignment: CDR1 LGHNA and CDR2 YNFKEQ. The DNA for the CDR3 is TGTGCCAGCAGCCAAGAGAGGGACAGAAACTATGGCTACACCTTC. Amino acids: CASSQERDRNYGYTF.

This clonotype was seen only a few times. This may be a read error: a much more frequent sequence differs by one nucleotide. The gene calls are TRBV6-5 and TRBJ2-3; D unresolved. V dropped 5 bases and J dropped 4 bases, with 7 bases sitting between them. CDR1 and CDR2 from the germline V gene are MNHEY and SVGAGI. This CDR3 contains 12 residues. The CDR3 nucleotides read TGTGCCAGCAGTCCCCACCCAGATACGCAGTATTTT. It translates to CASSPHPDTQYF.

This clonotype came up a few times. V gene TRBV25-1 combines with J gene TRBJ2-3; D is uncertain. Germline lookup yields CDR1 MGHDK and CDR2 SYGVNS. Between the trimmed V and J ends, which lost 7 bases and 2 bases, there was a span of 19 bases. CDR3 size: 16 residues. The CDR3, as DNA: TGTGCCAGCATCCCCAGTGGGCTTACCCCCACAGATACGCAGTATTTT. Protein sequence: CASIPSGLTPTDTQYF.

J is TRBJ2-4 and V is TRBV12-3 or TRBV12-4, with D possibly being TRBD2 (7 bases). Trimming removed 8 bases at V and 5 bases at J, with 16 bases between. The CDR3 length is 14 residues. Here the CDR3 reads CASASGGLQNIQYF. In DNA form, the CDR3 reads TGTGCCAGCGCTTCGGGGGGCCTTCAAAACATTCAGTACTTC.

This chain joins TRBV3-1 and TRBJ2-1; 7 nucleotides line up with TRBD1. After removal of 6 bases from V and 5 bases from J, the junction contained 4 bases not matched to a gene. CDR1 and CDR2 (germline): LGHDT, YNNKEL (reference sequence). This CDR3 region has 13 residues. CDR3 bases: TGTGCCAGCAGTCGAGACAGGGACAATGAGCAGTTCTTC. Encoded protein: CASSRDRDNEQFF.

The chain joins TRBV14 to TRBJ2-7; TRBD2 might be the D (5 bases). Germline V gene data show CDR1 as SGHDN and CDR2 as FVKESK. CDR3 length: 14 amino acids. Trimming cost V 3 bases and J 0 bases, with 9 bases left between them. For the CDR3, the DNA is TGTGCCAGCAGCCAGGCGGAGGACTCCTACGAGCAGTACTTC. As protein: CASSQAEDSYEQYF.

A remark on this clonotype: The CDR3 carries no conserved terminal phenylalanine or tryptophan, so it likely arises from a read error. The chain uses TRBV12-3 or TRBV12-4 and TRBJ2-7; 7 bases match TRBD1. The J segment lost 2 bases and the V segment lost 2 bases, leaving 3 bases of the junction unmatched. The CDR3 is made up of 14 amino acids. CDR3 protein: CASSLLQGAYEQYL. CDR3 DNA: TGTGCCAGCAGTTTATTGCAGGGGGCCTACGAGCAGTACTTA.

A few counts support this clonotype. This chain links TRBV20-1 with TRBJ2-1, with 10 nucleotides matching TRBD2. Germline CDR1 and CDR2: DFQATT and SNEGSKA (reference sequence). The CDR3 loop spans 16 amino acids. V lost 6 bases to trimming and J lost 10 bases; unmatched junction nucleotides: 18. CDR3 sequence: CSASDWRAGGLEEQFF. CDR3 bases: TGCAGTGCCTCAGACTGGCGAGCGGGGGGGTTGGAAGAGCAGTTCTTC.

The rearrangement uses TRBV12-3 or TRBV12-4 and TRBJ2-1, with D unclear. The CDR3 is 12 residues long. V shed 7 bases and J shed 3 bases, with 7 bases lying between them. The CDR3 DNA is TGTGCCAGCACTACGGGCTACAATGAGCAGTTCTTC. It codes for CASTTGYNEQFF.

The chain is built from TRBV7-9 and TRBJ2-7; possible D gene TRBD2, 6 bases. CDR3 length equals 16 residues. V dropped 2 bases and J dropped 4 bases, with 18 bases sitting between them. The germline CDR1 and CDR2 sequences are SEHNR and FQNEAQ (reference sequence). CDR3 DNA: TGTGCCAGCAGCTTAAGGGCCGGGGGATCTGGTTACGAGCAGTACTTC. Translation: CASSLRAGGSGYEQYF.

Only one count was recorded for this clonotype. This may be a read error: a much more frequent sequence differs by one nucleotide. This chain connects TRBV29-1 to TRBJ2-1; 7 bases are shared with TRBD2. The CDR3 totals 14 residues. Germline V CDR1 and CDR2: SQVTM, ANQGSEA. This CDR3 reads CRIPGGSSYNEQFF. In nucleotides, the CDR3 is TGCCGCATCCCCGGCGGGAGCTCCTACAATGAGCAGTTCTTC.

This clonotype was counted between two and nine times. The chain uses TRBV12-3 or TRBV12-4 and TRBJ1-1; D uncertain. V was trimmed by 2 bases and J by 0 bases, leaving 13 bases between them. The CDR3 extends over 16 amino acids. CDR3 protein: CASSLWRGAMNTEAFF. The CDR3 DNA reads as TGTGCCAGCAGTTTATGGAGAGGAGCCATGAACACTGAAGCTTTCTTT.

V and J are TRBV14 and TRBJ2-3; D not certain. The germline V gene has CDR1 SGHDN and CDR2 FVKESK. The CDR3 has 16 residues. V gave up 1 base and J gave up 3 bases, with 14 bases separating them. For the CDR3, the DNA is TGTGCCAGCAGCCAAGGAATTTTTAGTTCAACAGATACGCAGTATTTT. Protein product: CASSQGIFSSTDTQYF.

This clonotype was seen many times. The V and J genes are TRBV20-1 and TRBJ1-6; tentatively, D is TRBD1 (5 bases). V dropped 6 bases and J dropped 10 bases, with 19 bases sitting between them. The CDR3 runs 14 residues. CDR1 DFQATT and CDR2 SNEGSKA come from the germline V gene (reference sequence). The CDR3 DNA reads TGCAGTGCCCGCCCCCCGGGGGACGGGTCACCCCTCCACTTT. This translates into CSARPPGDGSPLHF.

This clonotype has only one observation. V usage is TRBV7-8 and J usage is TRBJ1-1; 7 bases are a match to TRBD1. Germline V gives CDR1 SGHVS, CDR2 FQNEAQ. The junction had 9 bases not matched to a gene; V was cut back by 5 bases and J by 9 bases. This CDR3 has 13 amino acids. The CDR3 sequence is CASSPGTAAQAFF. CDR3 coding DNA: TGTGCCAGCAGCCCTGGGACAGCTGCACAAGCTTTCTTT.

The rearrangement uses TRBV9 and TRBJ1-2, with D perhaps TRBD1 (5 bases). The CDR3 length is 12 residues. Between the trimmed V and J ends, which lost 3 bases and 8 bases, there was a span of 11 bases. Germline assignment: CDR1 SGDLS and CDR2 YYNGEE. The CDR3 DNA reads as TGTGCCAGCAGCGCAGGGTCACAGGGCTACACCTTC. Protein sequence: CASSAGSQGYTF.

As regards this clonotype: At one end the junction does not follow the germline gene, possibly because of a read error. The chain links TRBV6-6 to TRBJ1-2, with no clear D. The length of the CDR3 is 14 residues. Looked up from germline, CDR1 is MNHNY and CDR2 is SVGAGI (reference sequence). The CDR3 bases are TGTGCCAACAGTTTCCGTCAGGAGAACTATGGCTACACCTTC. Its protein product is CANSFRQENYGYTF.

Only a few counts were recorded for this clonotype. The chain has TRBV6-5 and TRBJ2-1; 8 bases align to TRBD2. This CDR3 is built from 15 residues. V shed 0 bases and J 7 bases; nucleotides not matched to a gene: 5. CDR1 MNHEY and CDR2 SVGAGI come from the germline V gene. CDR3 residues: CASSYSSGGRNEQFF. The CDR3 DNA reads TGTGCCAGCAGTTACTCAAGCGGGGGAAGGAATGAGCAGTTCTTC.

V and J are TRBV2 and TRBJ2-3, with D tentatively TRBD2 (6 bases). CDR3 size: 16 residues. Trimming shortened V by 2 bases and J by 0 bases, and 12 bases separated the two germline ends. Germline values: CDR1 SNHLY, CDR2 FYNNEI. CDR3 nucleotide sequence: TGTGCCAGCAGTGAATCGGGACTCCGGAGCACAGATACGCAGTATTTT. As protein: CASSESGLRSTDTQYF.

This clonotype has a count of ten or more. This chain connects TRBV4-1 to TRBJ2-1; the match to TRBD1 covers 8 bases. Germline CDR1 and CDR2: MGHRA and YSYEKL. The ends lost 6 bases at V and 9 bases at J; junction bases unmatched: 7. The CDR3 length is 13 residues. Here the CDR3 reads CASSPQGAREQFF. CDR3 nucleotides: TGCGCCAGCAGTCCCCAGGGGGCACGTGAGCAGTTCTTC.

The chain uses TRBV29-1 and TRBJ1-1; D is undetermined. This CDR3 comprises 13 residues. Germline V lookup: CDR1 SQVTM, CDR2 ANQGSEA. The V gene lost 4 bases and the J gene lost 1 base, with 10 bases spanning the gap. CDR3 residues: CSVGRLGNTEAFF. The CDR3 DNA reads TGCAGCGTTGGACGGCTGGGGAACACTGAAGCTTTCTTT.

To note about this clonotype: At one boundary the junction diverges from the germline segment, which might be a read error. The V call is TRBV7-2, the J call TRBJ2-7; the match to TRBD2 covers 7 bases. CDR3 length equals 14 residues. Germline lookup yields CDR1 SGHTA and CDR2 FQGNSA. CDR3: CASSLGGGSYERYF. CDR3 in DNA: TGTGCCAGCAGCTTAGGGGGCGGGAGCTACGAGCGGTACTTC.

This clonotype came up many times. The chain joins TRBV6-5 to TRBJ2-7; D not resolved. Per the germline V gene, CDR1 is MNHEY and CDR2 is SVGAGI. V lost 6 bases to trimming and J lost 0 bases, with 12 bases between them. There are 14 residues in the CDR3. The CDR3 loop reads CASRRIADSYEQYF. In DNA form, the CDR3 reads TGTGCCAGCAGACGAATCGCTGACTCCTACGAGCAGTACTTC.

This clonotype was seen a handful of times. The V and J genes are TRBV5-1 and TRBJ2-4; 8 nucleotides match TRBD1. The end of the DNA aligns better with TRBJ2-7, so the J call may be wrong. CDR1 is SGHRS and CDR2 is YFSETQ in the germline V gene. The CDR3 loop spans 14 amino acids. The CDR3 sequence: CASSLDGGTGEQYF. Written as DNA, the CDR3 is TGCGCCAGCAGCTTGGACGGTGGGACAGGCGAGCAGTACTTC.

J is TRBJ2-2 and V is TRBV7-2; the D is unclear. The CDR3 runs to 14 residues. Germline V lookup: CDR1 SGHTA, CDR2 FQGNSA. V lost 3 bases and J lost 0, with 5 bases in between. The CDR3 DNA is TGTGCCAGCAGCTTCACCCCGAACACCGGGGAGCTGTTTTTT. It translates to CASSFTPNTGELFF.

This clonotype was seen a few times. The chain couples TRBV12-5 to TRBJ2-1, with D perhaps assigned TRBD1 or TRBD2 (5 bases each). V was clipped by 2 bases and J by 10 bases, with 18 bases between them. The germline gives CDR1 LGHNT, CDR2 FRNRAP. The CDR3 is 15 residues long. The CDR3 DNA reads TGTGCTAGTGGTTTGTCCGGGACGGCTTTTGGGGAGCAGTTCTTC. Encoded protein: CASGLSGTAFGEQFF.